Sequencing of this T cell receptor beta chain was carried out in a study of identical twins. cDNA molecules carried unique molecular identifiers, and template switching added a universal primer site. TCRdb reanalysed the 5' RACE reads using MiXCR and keeps one entry per CDR3 protein. The sample lists some 300,000 distinct CDR3 sequences, approximately 13% occurring once. This clonotype was detected a few times. The length of the CDR3 is 16 residues. Germline trimming cut 4 bases from V and 2 bases from J; bases unmatched to any gene: 5. CDR1 MNHNS and CDR2 SASEGT come from the germline V gene. These data were likewise used in another study, on yellow fever vaccine responses in identical twins.

The chain recombines TRBV6-1 with TRBJ2-1; 10 positions agree with TRBD1. The source material was CD8+ T cells sorted from blood. This receptor was identified in a woman aged 18-29 years in good health. The CDR3 region has the DNA TGTGCCAGCAGTGTCTGGACAGGGGGGCCCTACAATGAGCAGTTCTTC. The encoded protein is CASSVWTGGPYNEQFF.